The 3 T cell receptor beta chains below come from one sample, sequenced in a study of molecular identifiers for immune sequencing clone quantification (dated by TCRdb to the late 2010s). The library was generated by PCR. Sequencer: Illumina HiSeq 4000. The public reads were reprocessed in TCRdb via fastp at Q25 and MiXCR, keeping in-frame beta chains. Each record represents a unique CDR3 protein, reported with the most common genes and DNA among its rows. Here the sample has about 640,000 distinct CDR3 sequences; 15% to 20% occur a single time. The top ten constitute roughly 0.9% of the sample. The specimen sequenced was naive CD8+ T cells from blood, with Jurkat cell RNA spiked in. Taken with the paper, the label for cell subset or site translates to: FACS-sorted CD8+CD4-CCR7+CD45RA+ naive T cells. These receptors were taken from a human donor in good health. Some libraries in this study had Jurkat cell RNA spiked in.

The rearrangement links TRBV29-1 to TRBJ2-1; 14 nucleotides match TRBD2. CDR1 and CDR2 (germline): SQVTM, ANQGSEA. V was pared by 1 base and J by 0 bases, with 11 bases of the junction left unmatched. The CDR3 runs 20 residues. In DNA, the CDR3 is TGCAGCGTTGAAGTTGGCGGGACTAGCGGGAGTTGGGACTCCTACAATGAGCAGTTCTTC. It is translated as CSVEVGGTSGSWDSYNEQFF.

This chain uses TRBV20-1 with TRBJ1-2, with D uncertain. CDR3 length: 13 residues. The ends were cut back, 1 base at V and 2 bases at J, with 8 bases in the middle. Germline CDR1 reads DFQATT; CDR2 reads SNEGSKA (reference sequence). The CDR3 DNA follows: TGCAGTGCTAGAGCCCATTACAACTATGGCTACACCTTC. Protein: CSARAHYNYGYTF.

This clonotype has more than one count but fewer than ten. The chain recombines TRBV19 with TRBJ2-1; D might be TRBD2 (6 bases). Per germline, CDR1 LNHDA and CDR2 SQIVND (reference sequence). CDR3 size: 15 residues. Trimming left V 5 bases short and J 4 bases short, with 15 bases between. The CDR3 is CASSFIEDYYNEQFF. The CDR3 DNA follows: TGTGCCAGTAGTTTCATCGAGGACTATTACAATGAGCAGTTCTTC.